This T cell receptor beta chain derives from a study of cytomegalovirus exposure and HLA in healthy donors. Study as a whole: As released early, the data held about 85 million unique TCRs from HLA-typed donors. Broader study findings: Rarity characterized most TCR sequences, yet some public TCRs appeared in many donors. The number of N-insertions in an Asian-associated ancestry cluster was reportedly below the 666-donor mean in a later analysis.

This PCR relied on a set of 60 Vbeta primers and 13 Jbeta primers. Original analysis: Counted up in a later analysis, unique TCR beta chains came to 65 million to 80 million, with about 9.9 million shared. Measured with immunoSEQ multiplex PCR; TCRdb has only the in-frame clones, and not every one. The V and J calls and clone size were taken over from that table, and D and trimming were inferred from the DNA. The profile shows about 150,000 clones, roughly four fifths of them singletons. With regard to this clone: Its antigen remains unknown.

The TCR originated in a male donor in good health and CMV-seronegative. Sequences were obtained from PBMCs.

The CDR3, as DNA: TGCGCCAGCAGCTTGGGTGGAGCGGGAGGTCGAGATACGCAGTATTTT. Translated: CASSLGGAGGRDTQYF. The chain employs TRBV5-1 and TRBJ2-3, with TRBD2 matching 9 bases. This CDR3 is 16 amino acids long. The junction had 7 bases not matched to a gene; V was cut back by 0 bases and J by 5 bases. The V gene's germline CDR1 is SGHRS and CDR2 YFSETQ.